The present T cell receptor (beta chain) was sequenced within a study of shared clonotypes between healthy human individuals. Points from the study as a whole: Few donors limited the genetic and exposure-history diversity represented.

CDR1 and CDR2 from the germline V gene are SGHNT and YYREEE (reference sequence). The CDR3 has 14 residues. The unsorted samples took approximately 98 million PBMCs to get genomic DNA. Points on this clone: Its target is not known. One junction end does not reproduce the germline sequence, and a read error may be involved.

How the authors handled the data: ImmunoSEQ output lacked quality scores and full-length reads, limiting matched filtering. Using immunoSEQ multiplex PCR, the repertoire was profiled, and TCRdb retains in-frame clones only, with some absent. V and J calls and clone size are given by that table; D and trimming were obtained from the DNA. The profile shows some 510,000 clones, roughly 78% of them singletons. Sequencing was done on a sample of PBMCs. The rearrangement links TRBV5-4 to TRBJ2-3, with D tentatively TRBD2 (5 bases). The receptor comes from a middle-aged woman in good health. Some clones in this sample may be carry-over from other donors' samples. CDR3 sequence: CASSLAGSRDTQYF. The CDR3 nucleotides are TGTGCCAGCAGCTTGGCTGGGAGCAGAGATACGCAGTATTTT.